This T cell receptor (beta chain) is from a study of blood T cell repertoires in COVID-19. The overall study: Sources were T cells, B-cell-depleted T cells, or PBMCs; the material itself was cDNA or gDNA.

The CDR3 is made up of 15 amino acids. V was shortened by 6 bases and J by 2 bases, with 14 bases between the two germline ends. Germline V gene sequence: CDR1 MDHEN, CDR2 SYDVKM. In assigning cohorts, the study relied on participant-reported clinical history. Study processing details: Amplifying reference gene primers gave estimates of nucleated cell counts. The protocol was immunoSEQ multiplex PCR, while the TCRdb copy is restricted to in-frame clones and leaves out a portion. The V and J calls and clone size were taken over from that table, and D and trimming were inferred from the DNA. The table lists about 140,000 clones, 84% of them singletons.

The V and J genes are TRBV28 and TRBJ1-5; tentative D call: TRBD1 (5 bases). The sequenced material came from PBMCs or T cells enriched from blood (not recorded which). This receptor was identified in a woman aged 50 to 65 with acute COVID-19. The CDR3 DNA sequence: TGTGCCAGCAGCGTTCCCCAGGGTGGCAATCAGCCCCAGCATTTT. It translates to CASSVPQGGNQPQHF. Variable domain in full (rest from reference TRBV28 and TRBJ1-5): DVKVTQSSRYLVKRTGEKVFLECVQDMDHENMFWYRQDPGLGLRLIYFSYDVKMKEKGDIPEGYSVSREKKERFSLILESASTNQTSMYLCASSVPQGGNQPQHFGDGTRLSIL.